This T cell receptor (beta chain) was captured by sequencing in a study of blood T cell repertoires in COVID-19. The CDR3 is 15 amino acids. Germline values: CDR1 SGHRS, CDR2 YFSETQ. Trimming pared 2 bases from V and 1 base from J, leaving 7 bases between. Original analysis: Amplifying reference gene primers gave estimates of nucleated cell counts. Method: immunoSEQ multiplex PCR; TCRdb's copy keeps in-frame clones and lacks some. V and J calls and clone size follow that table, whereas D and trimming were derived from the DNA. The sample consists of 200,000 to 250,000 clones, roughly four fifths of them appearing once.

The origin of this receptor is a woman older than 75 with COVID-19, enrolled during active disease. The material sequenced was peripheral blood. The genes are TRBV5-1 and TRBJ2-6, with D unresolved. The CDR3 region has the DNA TGCGCCAGCAGCTTCCACCTATCTGGGGCCAACGTCCTGACTTTC. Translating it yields CASSFHLSGANVLTF.